This T cell receptor beta chain was sequenced during a study of cytomegalovirus exposure and HLA in healthy donors. With respect to this clone: Its antigen is currently unknown.

Healthy bone marrow donors formed the donor group. Germline CDR1 SGHTA, CDR2 FQGTGA. Trimming took 3 bases from V and 5 from J; bases not matched to a gene: 9. The CDR3 is made up of 17 amino acids. PCR primers comprised 60 Vbeta and 13 Jbeta primers. Here immunoSEQ multiplex PCR was the method, and the copy in TCRdb shows in-frame clones only, minus some. The table includes roughly 65,000 clones, 55% to 75% detected once. Whole-study findings and limits: CMV serostatus stood as the only immune exposure information on hand.

The chain couples TRBV7-3 to TRBJ2-2, with 10 bases lining up with TRBD1. The sequence came from a man aged 40-49 years in good health and CMV-seropositive. Sequenced sample: PBMCs. CDR3 protein: CASSLGPVGQGTGELFF. DNA of the CDR3: TGTGCCAGCAGCTTGGGGCCTGTGGGACAGGGGACCGGGGAGCTGTTTTTT.